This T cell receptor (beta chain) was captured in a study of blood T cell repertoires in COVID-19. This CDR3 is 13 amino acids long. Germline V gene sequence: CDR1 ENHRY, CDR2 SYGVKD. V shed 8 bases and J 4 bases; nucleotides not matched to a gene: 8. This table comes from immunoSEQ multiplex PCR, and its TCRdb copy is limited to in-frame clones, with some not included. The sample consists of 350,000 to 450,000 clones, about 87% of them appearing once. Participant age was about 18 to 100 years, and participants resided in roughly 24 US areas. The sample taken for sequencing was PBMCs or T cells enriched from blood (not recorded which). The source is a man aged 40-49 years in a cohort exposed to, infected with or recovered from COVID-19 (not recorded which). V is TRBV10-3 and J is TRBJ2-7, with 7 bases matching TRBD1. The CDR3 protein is CAIRTGLNYEQYF. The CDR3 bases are TGTGCCATCCGGACAGGCCTAAATTACGAGCAGTACTTC.